What follows are 22 T cell receptor beta chains derived from one specimen sequenced in a study of shared clonotypes between healthy human individuals. Sequenced by immunoSEQ multiplex PCR; TCRdb stores in-frame clones only, minus some. The sample shows hundreds of thousands of clones, 73% of them seen only once. What was sequenced was memory CD4+ T cells sorted from blood. Described subset: CD45RA-negative fraction. Source of these receptors: a woman aged 25 to 39 in good health.

This chain connects TRBV29-1 to TRBJ2-7; possibly TRBD2 for D (6 bases). V was shortened by 3 bases and J by 5 bases, with 8 bases between the two germline ends. The CDR3 is 11 residues long. Germline lookup yields CDR1 SQVTM and CDR2 ANQGSEA. CDR3 nucleotide sequence: TGCAGCGTTGACGGGAGCGACGAGCAGTACTTC. Protein: CSVDGSDEQYF.

In its sample, this clone was seen once. The J gene is TRBJ1-5, the V gene TRBV27, with a weak D call TRBD1 (5 bases). CDR1 MNHEY and CDR2 SMNVEV come from the germline V gene (reference sequence). Trimming removed 5 bases from V and 0 bases from J, with 8 bases in between. This CDR3 is built from 14 residues. The CDR3 is CASSITGSNQPQHF. Written as DNA, the CDR3 is TGTGCCAGCAGTATCACAGGTAGCAATCAGCCCCAGCATTTT.

The rearrangement links TRBV11-2 to TRBJ2-1; no firm D call. Germline V gene data show CDR1 as SGHAT and CDR2 as FQNNGV. The V end lost 1 base, the J end lost 2 bases, and 12 bases lay between the germline ends. This CDR3 contains 16 residues. The CDR3 nucleotides read TGTGCCAGCAGCTTAGCTTTCCAACGTACCTACAATGAGCAGTTCTTC. As protein: CASSLAFQRTYNEQFF.

This clone was counted a few times. The chain carries TRBV27 and TRBJ2-7, with 9 bases fitting TRBD1. Germline CDR1 and CDR2: MNHEY and SMNVEV (reference sequence). The CDR3 covers 17 residues. V trimming: 0 bases; J trimming: 3 bases; junction bases outside the gene matches: 9. CDR3 bases: TGTGCCAGCAGTTTATCGGGGACAGGGATGGAGGGCTACGAGCAGTACTTC. Amino acid sequence: CASSLSGTGMEGYEQYF.

The chain has TRBV6-1 and TRBJ1-2, with D unresolved. The ends were cut back, 0 bases at V and 3 bases at J, with 11 bases in the middle. The germline CDR1 and CDR2 sequences are MNHNS and SASEGT. CDR3 length equals 15 residues. The CDR3: CASSEAVALYYGYTF. The CDR3 DNA reads as TGTGCCAGCAGTGAAGCGGTTGCACTATACTATGGCTACACCTTC.

The chain's CDR3 is CASSTPAGRGEQYF. The CDR3 coding sequence is TGTGCCAGCAGCACCCCTGCGGGAAGGGGTGAGCAGTACTTC. The chain couples TRBV6-5 to TRBJ2-7; tentative D call: TRBD2 (6 bases). With 6 bases removed from V and 7 bases from J, the gap between germline ends came to 19 bases. The CDR3 totals 14 residues. The germline V gene encodes CDR1 MNHEY and CDR2 SVGAGI.

In this sample, this clone turned up once. This sequence joins TRBV5-1 and TRBJ2-7; 12 positions agree with TRBD1. Unmatched junction bases numbered 20, after V lost 3 bases and J lost 7 bases. Germline V gene data show CDR1 as SGHRS and CDR2 as YFSETQ. The CDR3 sequence is 19 residues long. CDR3 protein: CASSSLGTGGASGSGEQYF. The DNA of the CDR3 is TGCGCCAGCAGCTCCCTAGGGACAGGGGGCGCTTCAGGTTCCGGGGAGCAGTACTTC. Together with reference TRBV5-1 and TRBJ2-7, the CDR3 gives the full variable domain: KAGVTQTPRYLIKTRGQQVTLSCSPISGHRSVSWYQQTPGQGLQFLFEYFSETQRNKGNFPGRFSGRQFSNSRSEMNVSTLELGDSALYLCASSSLGTGGASGSGEQYFGPGTRLTVT.

The chain carries TRBV5-1 and TRBJ2-2, with TRBD1 matching over 11 bases. Germline loops: CDR1 SGHRS, CDR2 YFSETQ. V lost 4 bases and J lost 7; bases outside the gene matches: 12. There are 17 residues in the CDR3. CDR3 DNA sequence: TGCGCCAGCAGCGGTGGACAGGGGGCACGGGACAACGGGGAGCTGTTTTTT. Amino acid sequence: CASSGGQGARDNGELFF.

The gene calls are TRBV6-1 and TRBJ2-7; D may correspond to TRBD1 or TRBD2 (5 bases each). Per germline, CDR1 MNHNS and CDR2 SASEGT. The ends were cut back, 3 bases at V and 5 bases at J, with 11 bases in the middle. This CDR3 has 13 amino acids. The CDR3 here is CASSEIRGDEQYF. CDR3 nucleotides: TGTGCCAGCAGTGAGATTCGAGGGGACGAGCAGTACTTC.

The genes are TRBV6-1 and TRBJ2-2; 8 bases line up with TRBD2. Trimming cost V 7 bases and J 4 bases; bases outside gene matches: 8. CDR1 and CDR2 from the germline V gene are MNHNS and SASEGT. There are 15 residues in the CDR3. Here the CDR3 DNA reads TGTGCCAGCATACCCCCAGCGGGAGTCACCGGGGAGCTGTTTTTT. Its protein is CASIPPAGVTGELFF.

This sequence joins TRBV18 and TRBJ1-2; unclear D gene. This CDR3 is built from 14 residues. Looked up from germline, CDR1 is KGHSH and CDR2 is LQKENI. The V end lost 0 bases, the J end lost 1 base, and 6 bases lay between the germline ends. The CDR3 spells CASSPPSVNYGYTF. The DNA of the CDR3 is TGTGCCAGCTCACCACCGTCCGTTAACTATGGCTACACCTTC.

V usage is TRBV5-1 and J usage is TRBJ2-2; TRBD2 matches 8 bases. Germline trimming cut 4 bases from V and 3 bases from J; bases unmatched to any gene: 8. The CDR3 sequence is 16 residues long. Germline assignment: CDR1 SGHRS and CDR2 YFSETQ. CDR3: CASSATSGAYTGELFF. Here the CDR3 DNA reads TGCGCCAGCAGCGCAACTAGCGGAGCCTACACCGGGGAGCTGTTTTTT.

This clone was recorded at least ten times. The chain joins TRBV28 to TRBJ2-3; D perhaps matches TRBD2 (6 bases). From germline, CDR1 is MDHEN and CDR2 SYDVKM. CDR3 length: 14 amino acids. The germline V and J ends were trimmed by 5 bases and 8 bases, with 17 bases remaining between them. CDR3 in amino acids: CASSLTGTLSTQYF. The DNA of the CDR3 is TGTGCCAGCAGTCTAACCGGGACTCTTAGTACGCAGTATTTT.

The V and J genes are TRBV21-1 and TRBJ2-2; TRBD2, as called in the table, went unchecked against the DNA. TRBV21-1 corresponds to a pseudogene. The CDR3 is 14 amino acids. CDR3 in DNA: TGTGCCAGCAGCAATTTTACGAGCACCGGGGAGCTGTTTTTT. It specifies CASSNFTSTGELFF.

V usage is TRBV14 and J usage is TRBJ2-3, with TRBD2 identical over 8 bases. Germline lookup yields CDR1 SGHDN and CDR2 FVKESK. Trimming at V came to 3 bases and at J to 6 bases, leaving 8 bases not matched to a gene. This CDR3 spans 15 amino acids. The CDR3 coding sequence is TGTGCCAGCAGCCACCATCTAGCGGGCGCCGATACGCAGTATTTT. Protein sequence: CASSHHLAGADTQYF.

The chain joins TRBV28 to TRBJ2-3; TRBD1 or TRBD2 may be the D gene (7 bases each). Germline V lookup: CDR1 MDHEN, CDR2 SYDVKM. With 7 bases removed from V and 1 base from J, the gap between germline ends came to 15 bases. The CDR3 runs to 15 residues. The CDR3 sequence is CASTRGGLRTDTQYF. In DNA, the CDR3 is TGTGCCAGCACCAGGGGGGGATTACGCACAGATACGCAGTATTTT. The entire variable domain, with the rest obtained from reference TRBV28 and TRBJ2-3, is as follows: DVKVTQSSRYLVKRTGEKVFLECVQDMDHENMFWYRQDPGLGLRLIYFSYDVKMKEKGDIPEGYSVSREKKERFSLILESASTNQTSMYLCASTRGGLRTDTQYFGPGTRLTVL.

This clone appeared a single time. Other DNA sequences in the sample encode the same CDR3. The chain recombines TRBV5-1 with TRBJ2-4; weak D call: TRBD1 (6 bases). The germline V gene encodes CDR1 SGHRS and CDR2 YFSETQ. V was shortened by 0 bases and J by 9 bases, with 10 bases between the two germline ends. The CDR3 has 13 amino acids. CDR3: CASSLGLGGIQYF. The CDR3 region has the DNA TGCGCCAGCAGCTTGGGTCTAGGGGGCATTCAGTACTTC.

V is TRBV6-1 and J is TRBJ2-1; 11 positions match TRBD2. The CDR3 sequence is 19 residues long. Per germline, CDR1 MNHNS and CDR2 SASEGT. Trimming at V came to 4 bases and at J to 1 base, leaving 12 bases not matched to a gene. The CDR3 region is CASSVKLAGDRGSYNEQFF. Here the CDR3 DNA reads TGTGCCAGCAGTGTAAAACTAGCGGGAGATCGAGGGTCCTACAATGAGCAGTTCTTC.

A note on this clone: Other DNA sequences within the sample encode an identical CDR3. In DNA form, the CDR3 reads TGTGCCAGCAGCTCGCACCAAGAGACCCAGTACTTC. It encodes CASSSHQETQYF. This rearrangement joins TRBV7-6 to TRBJ2-5; D is uncertain. The CDR3 loop spans 12 amino acids. Trimming removed 4 bases at V and 0 bases at J, with 3 bases between. CDR1 SGHVS and CDR2 FNYEAQ come from the germline V gene.

The rearrangement uses TRBV5-4 and TRBJ2-2; 7 nucleotides line up with TRBD1. Germline CDR1 SGHNT, CDR2 YYREEE (reference sequence). The CDR3 loop spans 15 amino acids. Trimming cost V 2 bases and J 3 bases; bases outside gene matches: 4. CDR3: CASSFDREYTGELFF. As DNA, the CDR3 is TGTGCCAGCAGCTTTGACAGGGAGTACACCGGGGAGCTGTTTTTT. The variable domain in full, with the rest retrieved from reference TRBV5-4 and TRBJ2-2, is ETGVTQSPTHLIKTRGQQVTLRCSSQSGHNTVSWYQQALGQGPQFIFQYYREEENGRGNFPPRFSGLQFPNYSSELNVNALELDDSALYLCASSFDREYTGELFFGEGSRLTVL.

The chain couples TRBV11-1 to TRBJ2-1, with TRBD2 identical over 8 bases. The CDR3 runs to 15 residues. Germline V gives CDR1 SGHAT, CDR2 FQDESV (reference sequence). With V trimmed by 2 bases and J by 9 bases, 9 bases remained unmatched. CDR3 DNA sequence: TGTGCCAGCAGCTTACAAAGCGGGAGTAATAGTGAGCAGTTCTTC. Its protein is CASSLQSGSNSEQFF.

V gene TRBV28 combines with J gene TRBJ1-2; D is unclear. Germline-derived CDR1 and CDR2 are MDHEN and SYDVKM. V was clipped by 2 bases and J by 9 bases, with 16 bases between them. This CDR3 has 14 residues. The chain's CDR3 is CASSLKTPLSSYTF. CDR3 DNA: TGTGCCAGCAGTTTAAAGACCCCCCTGTCTAGCTACACCTTC.